This T cell receptor (beta chain) was found in a study of T cells in Graves' hyperthyroidism and ophthalmopathy. Study observations and caveats: In the analysis, a 13 V-J model separated ophthalmopathy from stable hyperthyroidism. In blood, most of the thyroid clonotypes expanded above 0.001 were also present. Model output signaled ophthalmopathy a median approximately 6.2 months ahead of onset.

RNA transcripts served as the template for amplifying TCR beta CDR3 regions. The HTBI set primed first-round TCR CDR3 RT-PCR. TCRdb processed the multiplex PCR reads anew with MiXCR; each CDR3 protein has one entry. The sample has around 610,000 distinct CDR3 sequences; roughly 14% are singletons. The CDR3 is made up of 12 amino acids. Unmatched junction bases numbered 4, after V lost 5 bases and J lost 5 bases. Germline V gives CDR1 DFQATT, CDR2 SNEGSKA (reference sequence). This clonotype was observed many times. As yet, its antigen is unknown. The chain recombines TRBV20-1 with TRBJ1-2; 8 nucleotides line up with TRBD1. Sequenced material: blood. The receptor was derived from a woman aged 40 to 50 with Graves' ophthalmopathy. The CDR3 sequence is CSAGQGAYGYTF. CDR3 nucleotide sequence: TGCAGTGCTGGTCAGGGGGCATATGGCTACACCTTC.